Listed here is a single TCR beta chain. The CDR3 covers 14 residues. Germline V gene lookup returns CDR1 MDHEN and CDR2 SYDVKM. Trimming left V 5 bases short and J 0 bases short, with 8 bases between. Sequencing was performed with immunoSEQ multiplex PCR; in TCRdb, only in-frame clones are kept and a portion is missing. The repertoire consists of approximately 220,000 clones, with about 86% occurring once and the leading ten covering roughly 2.4%. The sample comes from a study of blood T cell repertoires in COVID-19. The chain has TRBV28 and TRBJ1-5; the D is unclear. Source material: peripheral blood. The origin of this receptor is a woman in her 50s with acute or convalescent COVID-19. CDR3 protein: CASSLSYSNQPQHF. For the CDR3, the DNA is TGTGCCAGCAGTCTTTCCTATAGCAATCAGCCCCAGCATTTT.